This T cell receptor (beta chain) comes out of a study of blood T cells in healthy people across ages. Study conclusions and caveats: Any changes in expanded clonotypes were possibly confounded, as donor CMV status remained unknown. Roughly linear age-related decline in beta diversity appeared, significant by age around 42.

The CDR3 spans 15 residues. V lost 1 base to trimming and J lost 9 bases, with 18 bases between them. Germline lookup yields CDR1 SEHNR and CDR2 FQNEAQ (reference sequence). Through a sample-barcoded 5' primer and a J-beta primer mix, a second PCR was run for roughly 6 to 12 cycles. TCRdb processed the 5' RACE reads anew with MiXCR; each CDR3 protein has one entry. The data show approximately 1,700,000 distinct CDR3 sequences, roughly 43% seen once. This clonotype was found a few times. Its target is unknown. The chain has TRBV7-9 and TRBJ1-2; D gene ambiguous. The sequenced material came from blood. The source of this sequence is a human donor in good health. The CDR3 region is CASSLDNLNARRYTF. The CDR3 region has the DNA TGTGCCAGCAGCTTAGACAATTTAAACGCTCGACGCTACACCTTC.